This T cell receptor beta chain stems from a study of early T cells in non-severe SARS-CoV-2 infection. V gave up 5 bases and J gave up 5 bases, with 19 bases separating them. This CDR3 comprises 16 residues. One entry per CDR3 protein results from TCRdb running MiXCR on the 5' RACE reads. The sample holds tens of thousands of distinct CDR3 sequences, around 10% seen once. The sequenced material came from whole blood. The chain joins TRBV12-3 or TRBV12-4 to TRBJ2-1, with D perhaps being TRBD1 or TRBD2 (5 bases each). The clonotype was recovered from an adult who was a healthcare worker with PCR-confirmed SARS-CoV-2 infection or an uninfected control (not recorded which). The CDR3 DNA reads TGTGCCAGCAGTCTAGGACGAGGGGCCCACAACAATGAGCAGTTCTTC. Translating gives CASSLGRGAHNNEQFF.